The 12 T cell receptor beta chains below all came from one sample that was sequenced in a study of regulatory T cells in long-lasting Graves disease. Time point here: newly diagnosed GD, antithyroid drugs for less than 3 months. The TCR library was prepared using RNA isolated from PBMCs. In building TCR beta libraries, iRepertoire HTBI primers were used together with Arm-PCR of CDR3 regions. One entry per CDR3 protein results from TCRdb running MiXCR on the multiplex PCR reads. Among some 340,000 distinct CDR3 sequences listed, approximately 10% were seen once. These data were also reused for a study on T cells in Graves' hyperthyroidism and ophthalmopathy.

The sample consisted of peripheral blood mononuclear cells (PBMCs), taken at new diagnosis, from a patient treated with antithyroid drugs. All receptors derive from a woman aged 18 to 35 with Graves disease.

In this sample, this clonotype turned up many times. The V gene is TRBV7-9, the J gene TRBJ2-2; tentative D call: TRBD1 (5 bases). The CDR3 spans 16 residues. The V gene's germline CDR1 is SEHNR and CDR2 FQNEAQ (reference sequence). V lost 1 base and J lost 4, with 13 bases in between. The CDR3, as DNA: TGTGCCAGCAGCTTAGGGCCAGGGCAGAGCACCGGGGAGCTGTTTTTT. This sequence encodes CASSLGPGQSTGELFF. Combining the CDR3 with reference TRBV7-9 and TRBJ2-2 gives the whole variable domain DTGVSQNPRHKITKRGQNVTFRCDPISEHNRLYWYRQTLGQGPEFLTYFQNEAQLEKSRLLSDRFSAERPKGSFSTLEIQRTEQGDSAMYLCASSLGPGQSTGELFFGEGSRLTVL.

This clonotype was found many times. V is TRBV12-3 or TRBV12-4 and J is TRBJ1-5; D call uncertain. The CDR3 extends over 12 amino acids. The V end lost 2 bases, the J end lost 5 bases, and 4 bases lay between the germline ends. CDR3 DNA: TGTGCCAGCAGTTTACAGGATCAGCCCCAGCATTTT. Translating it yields CASSLQDQPQHF.

The CDR3 spells CASSRGAASDYGYTF. For the CDR3, the DNA is TGTGCCAGCAGCCGTGGGGCCGCCTCCGATTATGGCTACACCTTC. The V gene is TRBV5-5, the J gene TRBJ1-2, with D possibly being TRBD1 (5 bases). The germline V gene has CDR1 SGHKS and CDR2 YYEKEE (reference sequence). The CDR3 has 15 amino acids. V was clipped by 4 bases and J by 5 bases, with 18 bases between them. The whole variable domain, remainder taken from reference TRBV5-5 and TRBJ1-2, is DAGVTQSPTHLIKTRGQQVTLRCSPISGHKSVSWYQQVLGQGPQFIFQYYEKEERGRGNFPDRFSARQFPNYSSELNVNALLLGDSALYLCASSRGAASDYGYTFGSGTRLTVV.

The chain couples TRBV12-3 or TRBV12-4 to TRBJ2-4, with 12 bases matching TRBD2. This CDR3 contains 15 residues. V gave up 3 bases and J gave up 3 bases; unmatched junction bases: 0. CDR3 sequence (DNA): TGTGCCAGCAGTTTGACTAGCGGGAGCAAAAACATTCAGTACTTC. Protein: CASSLTSGSKNIQYF.

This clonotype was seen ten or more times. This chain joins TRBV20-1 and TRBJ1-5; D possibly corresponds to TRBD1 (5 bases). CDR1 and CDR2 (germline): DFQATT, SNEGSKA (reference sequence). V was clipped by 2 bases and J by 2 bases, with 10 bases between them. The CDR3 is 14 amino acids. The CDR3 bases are TGCAGTGCTAGATCGGGGGGAGGCAATCAGCCCCAGCATTTT. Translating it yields CSARSGGGNQPQHF.

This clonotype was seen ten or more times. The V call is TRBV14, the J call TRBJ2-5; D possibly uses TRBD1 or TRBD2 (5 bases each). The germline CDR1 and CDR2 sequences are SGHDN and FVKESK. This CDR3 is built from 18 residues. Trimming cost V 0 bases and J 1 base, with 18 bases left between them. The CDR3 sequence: CASSQDFGAGGLQETQYF. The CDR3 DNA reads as TGTGCCAGCAGCCAAGATTTTGGGGCTGGCGGGCTCCAAGAGACCCAGTACTTC.

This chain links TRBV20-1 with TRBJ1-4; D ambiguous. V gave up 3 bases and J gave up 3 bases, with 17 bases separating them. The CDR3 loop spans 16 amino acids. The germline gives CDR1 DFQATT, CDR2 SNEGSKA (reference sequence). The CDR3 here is CSARGRMGSANEKLFF. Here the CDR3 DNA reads TGCAGTGCTAGGGGCCGCATGGGCTCTGCTAATGAAAAACTGTTTTTT.

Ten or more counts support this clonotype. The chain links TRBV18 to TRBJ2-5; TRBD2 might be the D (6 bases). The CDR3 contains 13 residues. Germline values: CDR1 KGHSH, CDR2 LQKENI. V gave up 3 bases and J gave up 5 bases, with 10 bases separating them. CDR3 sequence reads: CASSPYAGETQYF. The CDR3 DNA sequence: TGTGCCAGCTCACCCTACGCGGGGGAGACCCAGTACTTC.

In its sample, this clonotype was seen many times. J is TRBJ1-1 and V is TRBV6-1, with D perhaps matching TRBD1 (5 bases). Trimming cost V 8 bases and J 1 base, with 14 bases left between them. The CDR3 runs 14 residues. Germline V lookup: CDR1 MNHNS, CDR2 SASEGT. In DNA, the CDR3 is TGTGCCAGCCAATACTGGAGGGGGAACACTGAAGCTTTCTTT. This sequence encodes CASQYWRGNTEAFF.

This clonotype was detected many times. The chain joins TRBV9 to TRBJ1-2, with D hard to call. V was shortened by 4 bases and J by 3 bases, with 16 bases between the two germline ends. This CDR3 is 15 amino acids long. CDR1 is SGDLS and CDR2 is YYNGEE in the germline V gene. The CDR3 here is CASSTSPDDYYGYTF. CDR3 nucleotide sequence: TGTGCCAGCAGCACCAGCCCCGACGACTACTATGGCTACACCTTC.

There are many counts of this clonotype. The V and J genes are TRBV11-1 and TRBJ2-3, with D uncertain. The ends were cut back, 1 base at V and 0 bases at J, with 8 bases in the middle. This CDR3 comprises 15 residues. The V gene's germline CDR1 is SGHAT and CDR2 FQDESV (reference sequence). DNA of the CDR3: TGTGCCAGCAGCTTAGAAATGGCCAGCACAGATACGCAGTATTTT. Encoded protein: CASSLEMASTDTQYF.

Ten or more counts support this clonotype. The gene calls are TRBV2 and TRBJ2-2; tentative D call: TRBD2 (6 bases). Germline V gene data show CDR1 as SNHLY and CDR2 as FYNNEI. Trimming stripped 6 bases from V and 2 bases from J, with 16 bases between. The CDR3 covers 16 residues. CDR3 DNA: TGTGCCAGCAGAGGCGGGGCTGCCTTAAACACCGGGGAGCTGTTTTTT. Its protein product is CASRGGAALNTGELFF. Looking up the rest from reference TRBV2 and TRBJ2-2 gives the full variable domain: EPEVTQTPSHQVTQMGQEVILRCVPISNHLYFYWYRQILGQKVEFLVSFYNNEISEKSEIFDDQFSVERPDGSNFTLKIRSTKLEDSAMYFCASRGGAALNTGELFFGEGSRLTVL.